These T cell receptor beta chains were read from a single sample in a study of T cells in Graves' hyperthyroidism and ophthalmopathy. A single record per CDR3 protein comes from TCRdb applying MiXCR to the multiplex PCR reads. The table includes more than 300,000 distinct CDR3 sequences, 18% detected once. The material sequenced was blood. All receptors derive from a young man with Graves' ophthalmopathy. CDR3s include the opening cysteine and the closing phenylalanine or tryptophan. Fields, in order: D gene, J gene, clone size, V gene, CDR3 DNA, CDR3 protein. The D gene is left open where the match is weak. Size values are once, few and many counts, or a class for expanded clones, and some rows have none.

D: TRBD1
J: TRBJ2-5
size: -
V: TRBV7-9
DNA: TGTGCCAGCAGCTCAAAACAGGGGCCGTGGGCCCAGTACTTC
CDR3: CASSSKQGPWAQYF

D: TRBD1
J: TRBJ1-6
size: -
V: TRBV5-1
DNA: TGCGCCAGCAGCTTGGATGGACAGGGGAACCCACCCCTCCACTTT
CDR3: CASSLDGQGNPPLHF

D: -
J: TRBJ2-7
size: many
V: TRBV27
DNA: TGTGCCAGCAGTTTTTTAGACTCCTCCGAGGGGTACGAGCAGTACTTC
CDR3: CASSFLDSSEGYEQYF

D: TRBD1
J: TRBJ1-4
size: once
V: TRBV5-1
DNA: TGCGCCAGCAGCTTCGGACAGGGGGAGGGAAAACTGTTTTTT
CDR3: CASSFGQGEGKLFF

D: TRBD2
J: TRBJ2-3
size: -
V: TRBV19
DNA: TGTGCCAGTACCCGGGGGGGACTGAGCACAGATACGCAGTATTTT
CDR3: CASTRGGLSTDTQYF

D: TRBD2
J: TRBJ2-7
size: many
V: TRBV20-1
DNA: TGCAGCGCCCGAGCGGGATATTCCTACGAGCAGTACTTC
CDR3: CSARAGYSYEQYF

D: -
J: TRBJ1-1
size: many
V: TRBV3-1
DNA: TGTGCCAGCAGCCAAACAGGGCAGGGCACTGAAGCTTTCTTT
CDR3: CASSQTGQGTEAFF

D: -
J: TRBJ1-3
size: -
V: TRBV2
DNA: TGTGCCAGCAGTGGGGGAGTTGGAAACACCATATATTTT
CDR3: CASSGGVGNTIYF

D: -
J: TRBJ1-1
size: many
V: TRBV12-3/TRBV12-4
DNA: TGTGCCAGCAGTTTTCAGGGATGGAGCACTGAAGCTTTCTTT
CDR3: CASSFQGWSTEAFF

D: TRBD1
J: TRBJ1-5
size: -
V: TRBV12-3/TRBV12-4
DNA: TGTGCCAGCAGTCTTGGGGACAGGGGGTTTCAGCCCCAGCATTTT
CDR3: CASSLGDRGFQPQHF

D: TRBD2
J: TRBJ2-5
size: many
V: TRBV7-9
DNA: TGTGCCAGCAGCTTAGGACTAGCGGTCGCTCGGCAAGAGACCCAGTACTTC
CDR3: CASSLGLAVARQETQYF

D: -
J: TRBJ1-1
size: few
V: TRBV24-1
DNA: TGTGCCACCAGTGCCGTTGGGGGAATTGAAGCTTTCTTT
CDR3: CATSAVGGIEAFF

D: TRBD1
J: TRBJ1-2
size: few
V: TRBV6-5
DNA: TGTGCCAGCAGTTACTCGACAGGGGCTAACTATGGCTACACCTTC
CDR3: CASSYSTGANYGYTF

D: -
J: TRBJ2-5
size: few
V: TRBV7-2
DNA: TGTGCCAGCAGCCCAGGTTTGGGAGGGGGGCAAGAGACCCAGTACTTC
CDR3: CASSPGLGGGQETQYF

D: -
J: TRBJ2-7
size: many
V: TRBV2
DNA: TGTGCCAGCAGTGAAGCGGGCGGTAGATTCTCCTACGAGCAGTACTTC
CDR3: CASSEAGGRFSYEQYF

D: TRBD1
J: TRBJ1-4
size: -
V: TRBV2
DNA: TGTGCCAGCAGCGCCCACCGGGACAGGGGGGGAACTAATGAAAAACTGTTTTTT
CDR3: CASSAHRDRGGTNEKLFF

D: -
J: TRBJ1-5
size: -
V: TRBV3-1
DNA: TGTGCCAGCAGCCACACACTTTGGGGCCAGCCCCAGCATTTT
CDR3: CASSHTLWGQPQHF

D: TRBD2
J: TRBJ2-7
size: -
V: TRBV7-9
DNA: TGTGCCAGCAGTCGGGACTCTAGCGGGGGGGCCATCTACGAGCAGTACTTC
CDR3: CASSRDSSGGAIYEQYF

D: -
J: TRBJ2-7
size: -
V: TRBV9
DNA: TGTGCCAGCAGCGTAGCTCAGGGGGGGGCCTACGAGCAGTACTTC
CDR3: CASSVAQGGAYEQYF

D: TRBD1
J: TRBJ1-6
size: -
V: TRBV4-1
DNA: TGCGCCAGCAGCCAAGATAGTAGGGGACAGGGATATTCACCCCTCCACTTT
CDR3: CASSQDSRGQGYSPLHF

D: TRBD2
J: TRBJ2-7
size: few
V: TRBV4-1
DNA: TGCGCCAGCAGCCATAGCGGGGGGGCCGCCTACGAGCAGTACTTC
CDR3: CASSHSGGAAYEQYF

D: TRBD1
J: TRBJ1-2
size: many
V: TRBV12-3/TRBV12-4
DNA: TGTGCCAGCAGTTTATCTGACAGGGGACTCTATGGCTACACCTTC
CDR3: CASSLSDRGLYGYTF

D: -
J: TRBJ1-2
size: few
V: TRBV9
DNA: TGTGCCAGCAGCGGGACAGCTGAATATGGCTACACCTTC
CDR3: CASSGTAEYGYTF

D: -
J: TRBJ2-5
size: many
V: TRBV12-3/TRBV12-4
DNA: TGTGCCAGCAGCCCCGGTAAAGAGACCCAGTACTTC
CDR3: CASSPGKETQYF

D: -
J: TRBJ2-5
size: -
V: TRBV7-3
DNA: TGTGCCAGCAGCTTAACATGGGGCGAGACCCAGTACTTC
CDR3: CASSLTWGETQYF

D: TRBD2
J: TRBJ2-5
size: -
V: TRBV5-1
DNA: TGCGCCAGCAGCCCCGGGACTAGCGGCGGGCAGACCCAGTACTTC
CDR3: CASSPGTSGGQTQYF

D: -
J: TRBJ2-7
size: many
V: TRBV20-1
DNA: TGCAGTGCTAGATTCGGTTACGAGCAGTACTTC
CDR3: CSARFGYEQYF

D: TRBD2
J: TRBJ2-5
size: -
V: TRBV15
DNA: TGTGCCACCAGCAGCGTGGGGGGGATCCAAGAGACCCAGTACTTC
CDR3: CATSSVGGIQETQYF

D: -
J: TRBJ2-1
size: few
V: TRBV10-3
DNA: TGTGCCATCAGTGATGGGGGTATGTCCTCCTACAATGAGCAGTTCTTC
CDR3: CAISDGGMSSYNEQFF

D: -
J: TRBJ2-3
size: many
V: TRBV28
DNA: TGTGCCAGCAGGGGGGGGACAGTTAGCACAGATACGCAGTATTTT
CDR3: CASRGGTVSTDTQYF

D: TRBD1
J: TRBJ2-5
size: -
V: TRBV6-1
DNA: TGTGCCAGCAGAGCCGGGACAGGGGCGCAAGAGACCCAGTACTTC
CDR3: CASRAGTGAQETQYF

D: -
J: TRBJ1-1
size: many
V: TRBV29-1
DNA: TGCAGCGGGGATTACACCGGGGGCATGTACACTGAAGCTTTCTTT
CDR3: CSGDYTGGMYTEAFF

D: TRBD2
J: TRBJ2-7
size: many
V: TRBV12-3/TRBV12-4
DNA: TGTGCCAGCAGTTCGGCTAGCGGGGGTTACGAGCAGTACTTC
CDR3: CASSSASGGYEQYF

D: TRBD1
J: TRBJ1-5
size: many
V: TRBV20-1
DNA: TGCAGTGCGCAAGTAGTGGGACAGGGGGGAGGCCAGCCCCAGCATTTT
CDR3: CSAQVVGQGGGQPQHF

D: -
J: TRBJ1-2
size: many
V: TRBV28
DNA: TGTGCCAGCAGTTCCCATATCAGGGATTGGGCTAACTATGGCTACACCTTC
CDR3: CASSSHIRDWANYGYTF

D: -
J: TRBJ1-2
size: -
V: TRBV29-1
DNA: TGCAGCGTTGATCCCGTCACAGGGTACACCTTC
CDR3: CSVDPVTGYTF

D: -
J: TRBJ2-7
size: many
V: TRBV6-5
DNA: TGTGCCAGCAGTTACCAGACAGACCGTACCTACGAGCAGTACTTC
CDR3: CASSYQTDRTYEQYF

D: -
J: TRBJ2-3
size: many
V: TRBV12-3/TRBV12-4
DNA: TGTGCCAGCAGTTTAACCTTCGCCCCAGATACGCAGTATTTT
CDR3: CASSLTFAPDTQYF

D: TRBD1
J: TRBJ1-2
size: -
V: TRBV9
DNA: TGTGCCAGCAGCGAGCAGCCGACAGGGGTCTATGGCTACACCTTC
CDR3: CASSEQPTGVYGYTF

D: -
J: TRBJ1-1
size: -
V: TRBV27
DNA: TGTGCCAGCAGCCTGCTTGGGGGGTTAAACACTGAAGCTTTCTTT
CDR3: CASSLLGGLNTEAFF

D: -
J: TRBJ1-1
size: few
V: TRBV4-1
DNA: TGCGCCAGCAGCCAAGGCCCCCATCAGGCGGAAGCTTTCTTT
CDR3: CASSQGPHQAEAFF

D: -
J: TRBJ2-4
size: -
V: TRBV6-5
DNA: TGTGCCAGCAGATACGGACGGATCCTAGCCAAAAACATTCAGTACTTC
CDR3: CASRYGRILAKNIQYF

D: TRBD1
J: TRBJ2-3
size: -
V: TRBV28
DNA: TGTGCCAGCAGTCGCCCCGGGACAGGGGTGGGAGATACGCAGTATTTT
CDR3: CASSRPGTGVGDTQYF

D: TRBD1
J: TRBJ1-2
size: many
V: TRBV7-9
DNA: TGTGCCAGCAGCTTGGTTTGGGACAGGGTTGACTATGGCTACACCTTC
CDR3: CASSLVWDRVDYGYTF

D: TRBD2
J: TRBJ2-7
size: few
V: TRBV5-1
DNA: TGCGCCAGCCGGCCAGCGGGGGGCTACGAGCAGTACTTC
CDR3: CASRPAGGYEQYF

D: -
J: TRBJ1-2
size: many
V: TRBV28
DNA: TGTGCCAGCAGACCCGGGACGACGACCGCGGGCTACACCTTC
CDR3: CASRPGTTTAGYTF

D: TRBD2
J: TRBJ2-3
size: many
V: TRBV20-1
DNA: TGCAGTGCAGCGGGGGCTTCCACAGATACGCAGTATTTT
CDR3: CSAAGASTDTQYF

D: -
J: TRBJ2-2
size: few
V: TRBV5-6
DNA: TGTGCCAGCACTCAGGCCCCGAACACCGGGGAGCTGTTTTTT
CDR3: CASTQAPNTGELFF

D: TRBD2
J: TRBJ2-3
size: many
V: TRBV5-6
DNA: TGTGCCAGCACGGGACTAGCAGCAGATACGCAGTATTTT
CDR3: CASTGLAADTQYF

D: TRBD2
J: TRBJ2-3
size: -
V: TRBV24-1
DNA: TGTGCCACCGCCGAGCCCGGGAGGGGCACAGATACGCAGTATTTT
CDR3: CATAEPGRGTDTQYF

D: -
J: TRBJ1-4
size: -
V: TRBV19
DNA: TGTGCCAGTAGTATAGAGGGGAATGAAAAACTGTTTTTT
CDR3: CASSIEGNEKLFF

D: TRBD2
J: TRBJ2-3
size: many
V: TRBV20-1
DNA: TGCAGTGCTCTGACTAGCGAGGGCACAGATACGCAGTATTTT
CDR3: CSALTSEGTDTQYF

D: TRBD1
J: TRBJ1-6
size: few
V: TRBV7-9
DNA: TGTGCCAGCAGCGAAGGGACAGGGACCCTTTCACCCCTCCACTTT
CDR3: CASSEGTGTLSPLHF